This TCR beta chain was recovered during a study of control samples from healthy donors and cancer patients. Profiled with immunoSEQ multiplex PCR; TCRdb holds only in-frame clones, not every one. The sample lists around 30,000 clones; about 86% were seen once. The specimen sequenced was PBMCs. The receptor was derived from a middle-aged woman with lung cancer.

Written as DNA, the CDR3 is TGTGCCAGTAAAGGCTCCGGGGAGCTGTTTTTT. It encodes CASKGSGELFF. V is TRBV19 and J is TRBJ2-2, with D unclear. The CDR3 totals 11 residues. V was shortened by 7 bases and J by 6 bases, with 6 bases between the two germline ends. Germline loops: CDR1 LNHDA, CDR2 SQIVND (reference sequence).